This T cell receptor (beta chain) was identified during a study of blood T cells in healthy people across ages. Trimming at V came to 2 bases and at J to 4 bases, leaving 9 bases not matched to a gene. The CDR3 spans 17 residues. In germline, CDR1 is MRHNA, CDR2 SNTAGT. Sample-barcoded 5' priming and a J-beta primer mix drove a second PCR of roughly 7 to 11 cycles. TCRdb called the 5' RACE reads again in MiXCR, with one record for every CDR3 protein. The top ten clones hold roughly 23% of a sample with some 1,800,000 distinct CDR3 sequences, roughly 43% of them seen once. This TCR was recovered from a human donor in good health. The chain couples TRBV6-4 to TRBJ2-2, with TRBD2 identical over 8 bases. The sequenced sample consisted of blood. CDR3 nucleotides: TGTGCCAGCAGTGACCGGGCGGGGGGCCCGAGCACCGGGGAGCTGTTTTTT. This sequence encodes CASSDRAGGPSTGELFF.